This T cell receptor (beta chain) was retrieved from a study of blood T cell repertoires in COVID-19. Germline loops: CDR1 ENHRY, CDR2 SYGVKD. The V and J ends lost 6 bases and 6 bases respectively, with 15 bases between them. The CDR3 has 14 amino acids. Recovered status in Cohort 3 required two negative PCRs, clearance, or symptom resolution. In the authors' methods: The authors estimated nucleated cell counts from reference gene primer amplification. Some clones are missing from TCRdb's copy, which holds only in-frame ones; the method was immunoSEQ multiplex PCR. The V and J calls and clone size come from that table; D and trimming were worked out from the DNA. Counted here are a few hundred thousand clones, 80% to 85% occurring once; the ten biggest clones make up approximately 3.6%.

This receptor was taken from a man aged 50-59 years who had recovered from COVID-19. J is TRBJ2-1 and V is TRBV10-3; no definite D call. Sequencing was carried out using PBMCs or T cells enriched from blood (not recorded which). Here the CDR3 DNA reads TGTGCCATCAGCCTTCAACTGGAGAGCAATGAGCAGTTCTTC. Its translation: CAISLQLESNEQFF.